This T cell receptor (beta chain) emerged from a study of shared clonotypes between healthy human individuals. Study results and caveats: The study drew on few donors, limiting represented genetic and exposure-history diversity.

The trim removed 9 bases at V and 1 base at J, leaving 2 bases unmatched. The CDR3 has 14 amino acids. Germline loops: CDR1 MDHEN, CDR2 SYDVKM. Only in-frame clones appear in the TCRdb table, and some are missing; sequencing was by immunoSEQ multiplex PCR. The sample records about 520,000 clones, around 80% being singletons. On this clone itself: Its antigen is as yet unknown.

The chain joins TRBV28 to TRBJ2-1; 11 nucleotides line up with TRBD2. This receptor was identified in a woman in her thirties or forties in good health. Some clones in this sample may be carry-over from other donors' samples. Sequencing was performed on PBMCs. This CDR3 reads CASIAGGSYNEQFF. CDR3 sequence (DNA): TGTGCCAGTATAGCGGGAGGGTCCTACAATGAGCAGTTCTTC. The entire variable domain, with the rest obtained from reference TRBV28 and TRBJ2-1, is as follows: DVKVTQSSRYLVKRTGEKVFLECVQDMDHENMFWYRQDPGLGLRLIYFSYDVKMKEKGDIPEGYSVSREKKERFSLILESASTNQTSMYLCASIAGGSYNEQFFGPGTRLTVL.